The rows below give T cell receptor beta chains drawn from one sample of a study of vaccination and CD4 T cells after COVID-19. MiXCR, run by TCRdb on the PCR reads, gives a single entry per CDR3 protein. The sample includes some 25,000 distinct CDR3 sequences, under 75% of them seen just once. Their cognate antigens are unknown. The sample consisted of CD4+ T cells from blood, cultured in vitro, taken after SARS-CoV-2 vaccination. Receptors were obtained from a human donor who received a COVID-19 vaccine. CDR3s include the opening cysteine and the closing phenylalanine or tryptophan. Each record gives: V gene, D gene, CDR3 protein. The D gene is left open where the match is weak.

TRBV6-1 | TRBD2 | CQSGTVEQYF
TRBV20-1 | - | CSASPGAGTEAFF
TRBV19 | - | CASTRGDGYTF
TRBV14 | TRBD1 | CASSPQGTPYNEQFF
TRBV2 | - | CASSEERVYQETQYF
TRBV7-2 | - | CASSLAFDHKNIQYF
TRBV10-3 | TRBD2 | CAIRPTSGGISDTQYF
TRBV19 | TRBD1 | CASRDPGQGDEQYF
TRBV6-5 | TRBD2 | CASSYGFGLAGETQYF
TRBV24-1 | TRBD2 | CATRPTSGAQTITDTQYF
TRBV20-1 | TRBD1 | CSTYGTGGQNEQFF
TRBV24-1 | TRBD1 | CATSDSGQGETQYF
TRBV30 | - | CAWRTGRNTIYF
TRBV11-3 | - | CASSFWGSTEAFF
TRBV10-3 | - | CAISDQGYGEEAFF
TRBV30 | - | CAWSQERGQEAFF
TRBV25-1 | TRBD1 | CASRDRDRGNTIYF
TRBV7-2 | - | CASSLRAGSGTDTQYF
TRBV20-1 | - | CSASSAVSGNTIYF
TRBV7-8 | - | CASSTLAGEREQYF
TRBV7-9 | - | CARIGPESSPLHF
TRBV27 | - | CASSLLQPNTGELFF
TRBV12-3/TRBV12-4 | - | CASSFTLGIGYTF
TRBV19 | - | CASSMNRVNTEAFF
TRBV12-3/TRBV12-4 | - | CASSLIQEGGYTF
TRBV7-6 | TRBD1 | CASSFRQGDSEQYF
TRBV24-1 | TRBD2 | CATSNPRGVISGEQFF
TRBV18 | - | CASSPRGAVAEAFF
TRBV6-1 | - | CASSELFSRTPYF
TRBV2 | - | CASSESARAYGYTF
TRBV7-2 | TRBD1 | CASSTNRGPFGNTIYF
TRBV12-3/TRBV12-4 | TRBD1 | CASSGTGWMNTQYF
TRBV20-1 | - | CSALKGVANYGYTF
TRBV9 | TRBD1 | CASSVGQGENSPLHF
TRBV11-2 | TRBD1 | CASSSTGSWSPLHF
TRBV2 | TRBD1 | CASSEPGDREGEVYNEQFF
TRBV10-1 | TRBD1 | CASSLRQGAGGELFF
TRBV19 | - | CASSSPLGRRNSPLHF
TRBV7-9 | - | CASSSGRTRAEAFF
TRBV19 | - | CASSIGGPPRETQYF
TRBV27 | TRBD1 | CASSQTGVYGYTF
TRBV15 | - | CATSRGRRGWDGYTF
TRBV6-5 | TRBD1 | CASSSDREPETQYF
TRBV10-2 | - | CASSDLGSRDTGELFF
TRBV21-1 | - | CASSKDPLAGGEYNEQFF
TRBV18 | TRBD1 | CASSPNRGDSGYTF
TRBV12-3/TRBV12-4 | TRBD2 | CASSLVLAGGPRDEQFF
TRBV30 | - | CAWSGPIDTQYF
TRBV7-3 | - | CASSLGPNSPLHF
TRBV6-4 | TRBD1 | CASNGLWDRAPSPLHF